The present T cell receptor beta chain was sequenced within a study of HIV-infected children after antiretroviral therapy interruption. About the research overall: Recorded EBV and CMV exposure existed for most children.

Noted treatment: PENTA 11 planned treatment interruption arm or continuous ART arm. Naive CD4+ CD45RA+ CD45RO- T cells were sorted from thawed PBMCs. The study's findings and limits: The Gini coefficient of naive CD4+ repertoires rose, returning to baseline by 3 years. After treatment interruption started, naive CD4+ CDR3 overlap across time points dropped.

The TCR library was built from RNA with a 3' RACE protocol and unique molecular identifiers. From the 3' RACE reads, TCRdb called clonotypes with MiXCR, one entry per CDR3 protein. The data show some 38,000 distinct CDR3 sequences, approximately 7% seen once. Concerning this clonotype: The antigen remains undetermined.

Trimming left V 0 bases short and J 0 bases short, with 12 bases between. The CDR3 spans 17 residues. Germline loops: CDR1 LGHNT, CDR2 FRNRAP. The receptor's source is a pool of human donors with HIV. V and J are TRBV12-5 and TRBJ2-4; TRBD1 might be the D (6 bases). The sequenced sample was CD45RA+ CD4+ T cells from PBMCs, pooled from several time points, obtained from a donor given antiretroviral therapy, either interrupted or continuous. Sample subset: naive CD4+ CD45RA+ CD45RO- T cells. The CDR3: CASGLVPPTGAKNIQYF. The CDR3 nucleotides are TGTGCTAGTGGTTTGGTACCCCCGACAGGAGCCAAAAACATTCAGTACTTC.